These T cell receptor beta chains were read from a single sample in a study of blood T cell repertoires in COVID-19. This table comes from immunoSEQ multiplex PCR, and its TCRdb copy is limited to in-frame clones, with some not included. Of about 250,000 clones listed, more than 80% were seen once; the top ten hold more than 5.5%. Sequenced sample: peripheral blood. Receptors were obtained from a human donor in a cohort sampled during active COVID-19. Each CDR3 is given with its conserved first and last residue. The order of the fields is V gene, D gene, clone size, J gene, CDR3 protein, CDR3 DNA. The D gene is left open where the match is weak. Expanded clones get a size class; other rows say once, few or many, or leave the size out.

>TRBV19|.|few|TRBJ2-7
CASSQQGGEGYEQYF
TGTGCCAGTAGCCAACAGGGCGGTGAGGGCTACGAGCAGTACTTC
>TRBV6-5|TRBD2|once|TRBJ2-3
CASSPGRNTDTQYF
TGTGCCAGCAGCCCCGGGAGGAACACAGATACGCAGTATTTT
>TRBV5-4|TRBD1|.|TRBJ2-5
CASSSRDRGLQETQYF
TGTGCCAGCAGCTCCCGGGACAGGGGACTCCAAGAGACCCAGTACTTC
>TRBV19|TRBD1|few|TRBJ1-2
CASSPGQVDYGYTF
TGTGCCAGTAGTCCAGGACAGGTTGACTATGGCTACACCTTC
>TRBV5-1|TRBD1|.|TRBJ2-1
CASSFGQVGNEQFF
TGCGCCAGCAGCTTCGGACAGGTTGGGAATGAGCAGTTCTTC
>TRBV27|TRBD2|.|TRBJ2-1
CASSDTSGRAYNEQFF
TGTGCCAGCAGTGACACTAGCGGGAGGGCCTACAATGAGCAGTTCTTC
>TRBV5-4|TRBD1|.|TRBJ1-2
CASSHPRDSIYGYTF
TGTGCCAGCAGCCATCCAAGGGACAGCATCTATGGCTACACCTTC
>TRBV7-6|TRBD2|.|TRBJ2-7
CASSLSFSGREQYF
TGTGCCAGCAGCTTATCGTTTAGCGGGAGGGAGCAGTACTTC
>TRBV5-8|TRBD1|.|TRBJ1-4
CASTYLSGTATNEKLFF
TGTGCCAGCACTTACTTATCCGGGACAGCTACTAATGAAAAACTGTTTTTT
>TRBV10-2|TRBD1|.|TRBJ2-7
CASSSDRGNEQYF
TGCGCCAGCAGTTCCGACAGGGGGAACGAGCAGTACTTC
>TRBV5-6|.|.|TRBJ2-1
CASSLALGSYNEQFF
TGTGCCAGCAGCTTGGCCCTAGGCTCCTACAATGAGCAGTTCTTC
>TRBV30|.|.|TRBJ1-3
CAWSLPPPTVSGNTIYF
TGTGCCTGGAGTTTGCCCCCCCCGACAGTCTCTGGAAACACCATATATTTT
>TRBV27|.|.|TRBJ1-2
CASRVRFDANYGYTF
TGTGCCAGCCGTGTGAGGTTTGATGCTAACTATGGCTACACCTTC
>TRBV7-9|.|few|TRBJ1-3
CASSLNRETGNTIYF
TGTGCCAGCAGCTTGAACAGGGAGACTGGAAACACCATATATTTT
>TRBV4-1|TRBD2|.|TRBJ2-5
CASSQRLAGGVYQETQYF
TGCGCCAGCAGCCAACGACTAGCGGGAGGGGTGTACCAAGAGACCCAGTACTTC
>TRBV10-2|.|few|TRBJ2-1
CASRPSINEQFF
TGCGCCAGCAGGCCTAGCATCAATGAGCAGTTCTTC
>TRBV10-2|TRBD1|.|TRBJ1-4
CASSTGQVGEKLFF
TGCGCCAGCAGTACAGGACAGGTCGGTGAAAAACTGTTTTTT
>TRBV18|.|.|TRBJ2-7
CASSPPSRDVLNEQYF
TGTGCCAGCTCACCACCGTCGCGGGATGTGTTGAACGAGCAGTACTTC
>TRBV30|.|.|TRBJ1-5
CAWSFRQFNQPQHF
TGTGCCTGGAGTTTCCGACAGTTCAATCAGCCCCAGCATTTT
>TRBV5-4|.|.|TRBJ2-5
CASSFQGTEEIQYF
TGTGCCAGCAGCTTCCAGGGGACCGAAGAGATCCAGTACTTC
>TRBV18|.|.|TRBJ1-1
CASSSAGQNTEAFF
TGTGCCAGCTCCAGCGCCGGACAAAACACTGAAGCTTTCTTT
>TRBV7-9|.|.|TRBJ1-1
CASLPGRVNTEAFF
TGTGCCAGCTTACCGGGGAGGGTGAACACTGAAGCTTTCTTT
>TRBV7-6|TRBD2|.|TRBJ2-7
CASSRTSGGTEQYF
TGTGCCAGCAGCCGGACTAGCGGAGGCACCGAGCAGTACTTC
>TRBV7-2|TRBD2|.|TRBJ2-1
CASSLAPRLAGGDEQFF
TGTGCCAGCAGCTTAGCTCCCAGACTAGCGGGAGGCGATGAGCAGTTCTTC
>TRBV21-1|.|.|TRBJ2-1
CASSKETTSGGRYNEQFF
TGTGCCAGCAGCAAAGAAACGACTAGCGGGGGGCGCTACAATGAGCAGTTCTTC
>TRBV25-1|.|.|TRBJ2-3
CASSDARVDTQYF
TGTGCCAGCAGTGACGCCCGGGTAGATACGCAGTATTTT
>TRBV6-5|.|few|TRBJ1-5
CASSPQGIGNQPQHF
TGTGCCAGCAGTCCTCAGGGAATCGGCAATCAGCCCCAGCATTTT
>TRBV15|.|.|TRBJ1-3
CATSLGHRATGNTIYF
TGTGCCACCAGCCTGGGCCACAGGGCTACTGGAAACACCATATATTTT
>TRBV9|.|.|TRBJ2-3
CASSVLTGLIDTQYF
TGTGCCAGCAGCGTACTTACAGGGTTAATCGATACGCAGTATTTT
>TRBV11-1|TRBD2|.|TRBJ2-3
CASSLSSGGGDTQYF
TGTGCCAGCAGCTTATCTAGCGGGGGCGGAGATACGCAGTATTTT
>TRBV30|.|.|TRBJ1-6
CAWSAMQDSPLHF
TGTGCCTGGAGCGCTATGCAGGATTCACCCCTCCACTTT
>TRBV29-1|.|.|TRBJ2-1
CSVERSLGSNEQFF
TGCAGCGTTGAAAGAAGTCTAGGTTCCAATGAGCAGTTCTTC
>TRBV4-1|TRBD2|.|TRBJ2-1
CASSLEAGVNQFF
TGCGCCAGCAGCCTGGAAGCGGGAGTTAATCAGTTCTTC
>TRBV6-4|.|.|TRBJ1-1
CASSLQGNTEAFF
TGTGCCAGCAGTTTACAGGGGAACACTGAAGCTTTCTTT
>TRBV15|TRBD1|.|TRBJ2-2
CATSSRPTGVGTGELFF
TGTGCCACCAGCTCCCGCCCGACAGGGGTAGGGACCGGGGAGCTGTTTTTT
>TRBV10-3|.|.|TRBJ1-5
CAISGGGREPQHF
TGTGCCATCAGTGGGGGGGGGCGGGAGCCCCAGCATTTT
>TRBV12-3/TRBV12-4|.|.|TRBJ2-5
CASSSGETQYF
TGTGCCAGCAGTAGCGGGGAGACCCAGTACTTC
>TRBV27|TRBD2|.|TRBJ2-5
CATGRAGGLETQYF
TGTGCCACCGGAAGGGCGGGAGGGTTGGAGACCCAGTACTTC
>TRBV5-4|TRBD1|.|TRBJ1-6
CASSLATGKVNSPLHF
TGTGCCAGCAGCTTGGCGACAGGGAAGGTTAATTCACCCCTCCACTTT
>TRBV5-4|TRBD2|.|TRBJ2-1
CASSASGGRAYNEQFF
TGTGCCAGCAGCGCCAGCGGGGGCCGTGCCTACAATGAGCAGTTCTTC
>TRBV5-4|.|.|TRBJ2-3
CASSFYTTDTQYF
TGTGCCAGCAGCTTTTACACCACAGATACGCAGTATTTT
>TRBV11-3|TRBD2|.|TRBJ2-5
CASSSGLAGGETQYF
TGTGCCAGCAGCTCGGGACTAGCGGGGGGAGAGACCCAGTACTTC
>TRBV28|.|.|TRBJ2-2
CASSLISTANTGELFF
TGTGCCAGCAGTTTAATTAGTACAGCGAACACCGGGGAGCTGTTTTTT
>TRBV5-4|.|many|TRBJ1-2
CASSLALKNYGYTF
TGTGCCAGCAGCTTAGCTCTCAAGAACTATGGCTACACCTTC
>TRBV24-1|TRBD2|.|TRBJ2-1
CATGLAGGEQFF
TGTGCCACCGGACTAGCGGGAGGGGAGCAGTTCTTC
>TRBV20-1|.|few|TRBJ2-7
CSAPTGREQYF
TGCAGTGCCCCTACAGGGCGGGAGCAGTACTTC
>TRBV2|TRBD1|.|TRBJ2-1
CASSENRGISYNEQFF
TGTGCCAGCAGTGAAAACAGGGGGATTTCCTACAATGAGCAGTTCTTC
>TRBV6-6|TRBD2|.|TRBJ2-1
CASIRLTSGGSGEQFF
TGTGCCAGCATTCGATTGACTAGCGGGGGGAGCGGCGAGCAGTTCTTC
>TRBV6-1|TRBD2|.|TRBJ2-7
CASSEAASGNYEQYF
TGTGCCAGCAGTGAAGCCGCTAGCGGGAACTACGAGCAGTACTTC
>TRBV10-2|TRBD1|once|TRBJ1-6
CASRLRQGNSPLHF
TGCGCCAGCAGGTTACGACAGGGAAATTCACCCCTCCACTTT
>TRBV5-1|TRBD1|.|TRBJ2-7
CASSLGTGGDTYEQYF
TGCGCCAGCAGCTTGGGGACAGGGGGTGATACCTACGAGCAGTACTTC
>TRBV11-2|TRBD1|.|TRBJ1-1
CASSLWTGVGMYTEAFF
TGTGCCAGCAGCCTCTGGACAGGAGTAGGAATGTACACTGAAGCTTTCTTT
>TRBV7-9|.|.|TRBJ2-3
CASSQDTGTDTQYF
TGTGCCAGCAGCCAAGACACAGGCACAGATACGCAGTATTTT